Listed below are T cell receptor beta chains from one sample, sequenced in a study of radiation and T cells in renal cell carcinoma. Sequencing used immunoSEQ multiplex PCR; TCRdb keeps in-frame clones, though not all of them. The table has 130,000 to 150,000 clones, roughly 90% seen once; the top ten hold more than 10%. The sample consisted of blood, taken from a patient whose treatment included radiotherapy and nephrectomy. Source of these receptors: a woman in her forties or fifties with renal cell carcinoma. The CDR3 runs from the conserved cysteine through the conserved F or W. D genes are given only for firm matches. Part of the rows lack a size; the others show once, few, many or a class for expanded clones.

-,TRBD1,TRBV7-8,TRBJ1-1,13,TGTGCCAGCAGCAGGACAGGGGACACTGAAGCTTTCTTT,CASSRTGDTEAFF
few,-,TRBV6-5,TRBJ1-1,13,TGTGCCAGCAGTTCCCGGGGATGGGCTGAAGCTTTCTTT,CASSSRGWAEAFF
-,TRBD1,TRBV6-6,TRBJ1-6,13,TGTGCCAGCAGTTACTCAGGACAGGGGGCTTTCCACTTT,CASSYSGQGAFHF
-,-,TRBV5-6,TRBJ1-2,12,TGTGCCAGCAGCTTGTCTAACTATGGCTACACCTTC,CASSLSNYGYTF
-,TRBD1,TRBV13,TRBJ2-7,16,TGTGCCAGCAGCCATAGGGGGAGGACAGGGTCCTACGAGCAGTACTTC,CASSHRGRTGSYEQYF
-,-,TRBV30,TRBJ1-2,13,TGTGCCTGGAGTGCCAATCACCTGGGGGGCTACACCTTC,CAWSANHLGGYTF
once,TRBD1,TRBV19,TRBJ2-7,15,TGTGCCAGTAGTCTGACAGGGCCGCCCACTTACGAGCAGTACTTC,CASSLTGPPTYEQYF
-,TRBD2,TRBV18,TRBJ2-1,17,TGTGCCAGCTCCCCCTCCTGGGCGGGGGAAACCTACAATGAGCAGTTCTTC,CASSPSWAGETYNEQFF
-,TRBD1,TRBV2,TRBJ1-5,14,TGTGCCAGCAGAGGGACAGTTCCGGGTCAGCCCCAGCATTTT,CASRGTVPGQPQHF
-,-,TRBV21-1,TRBJ2-7,16,TGTGCCAGCAGCAAAGACCGGGACAGCAAGACCTACGAGCAGTACTTC,CASSKDRDSKTYEQYF
-,-,TRBV7-6,TRBJ1-1,16,TGTGCCAGCAGCTTAGCACGCGGGCTTCCTAACGCTGAAGCTTTCTTT,CASSLARGLPNAEAFF
-,-,TRBV19,TRBJ2-6,18,TGTGCCAGTAGTATAACTTCGGTCACGGGCTCTGGGGCCAACGTCCTGACTTTC,CASSITSVTGSGANVLTF
-,-,TRBV2,TRBJ2-4,13,TGTGCCAGCAATCCGGACGTGGGGAACATTCAGTACTTC,CASNPDVGNIQYF
-,TRBD2,TRBV6-6,TRBJ2-1,15,TGTGCCAGCAGGCCACCCGGCGGGGGGCACAATGAGCAGTTCTTC,CASRPPGGGHNEQFF
-,TRBD2,TRBV6-4,TRBJ2-7,18,TGTGCCAGCAGTGACCCTCCCCAGGGAGGGGAGGATACCTACGAGCAGTACTTC,CASSDPPQGGEDTYEQYF
-,-,TRBV5-6,TRBJ1-5,14,TGTGCCAGCAGCCACGTGGAAGGGGGTAAGCCCCAGCATTTT,CASSHVEGGKPQHF
few,TRBD2,TRBV5-4,TRBJ2-5,16,TGTGCCAGCAGCGATGATAGCGGGGATAAAAGAGAGACCCAGTACTTC,CASSDDSGDKRETQYF
-,-,TRBV2,TRBJ2-4,19,TGTGCCAGCAGTGAAGCGCTTCGGGAACCCAGGGGAGCCAAAAACATTCAGTACTTC,CASSEALREPRGAKNIQYF
-,TRBD1,TRBV10-1,TRBJ1-2,17,TGCGCCAGCACCTGCCGGGACAGGGGGCCCCTTAACTATGGCTACACCTTC,CASTCRDRGPLNYGYTF
-,TRBD2,TRBV19,TRBJ2-2,15,TGTGCCAGTAGTAGGCTAGCGGTGAACACCGGGGAGCTGTTTTTT,CASSRLAVNTGELFF
-,-,TRBV6-5,TRBJ2-5,15,TGTGCCAGCAGTTACTCGAGACAGCCCCAAGAGACCCAGTACTTC,CASSYSRQPQETQYF
-,-,TRBV7-2,TRBJ2-7,14,TGTGCCAGCAGCAACAACCGTCAGTCCTACGAGCAGTACTTC,CASSNNRQSYEQYF
-,TRBD1,TRBV2,TRBJ1-4,13,TGTGCCAGCAGGGGACAGCCTAATGAAAAACTGTTTTTT,CASRGQPNEKLFF
once,-,TRBV7-6,TRBJ2-2,15,TGTGCCAGCAGCTTAGGGGCTCTAGGCGCCGGGGAGCTGTTTTTT,CASSLGALGAGELFF
-,TRBD1,TRBV7-6,TRBJ2-5,15,TGTGCCAGCAGCTTAGTCGGGACAGTTCAAGAGACCCAGTACTTC,CASSLVGTVQETQYF
few,-,TRBV5-1,TRBJ1-6,15,TGCGCCAGCAGCTTGGGGGGACAAGGGAATTCACCCCTCCACTTT,CASSLGGQGNSPLHF
-,TRBD1,TRBV2,TRBJ2-7,11,TGTGCCAGCGGACAGGTGTACGAGCAGTACTTC,CASGQVYEQYF
-,-,TRBV7-2,TRBJ2-5,15,TGTGCCAGCAGCTTAGAAAGCGACCGTTCACAGACCCAGTACTTC,CASSLESDRSQTQYF
few,TRBD1,TRBV5-4,TRBJ1-2,17,TGTGCCAGCAGCTTACCGGGACAGGGCGATACGGTCTATGGCTACACCTTC,CASSLPGQGDTVYGYTF
-,-,TRBV2,TRBJ1-1,14,TGTGCCAGCAGTGAAGCGCGGACAGCCACTGAAGCTTTCTTT,CASSEARTATEAFF
-,-,TRBV2,TRBJ2-7,15,TGTGCCAGCAGTGAAGGGAGGGTTAGCTCCTACGAGCAGTACTTC,CASSEGRVSSYEQYF
-,TRBD2,TRBV10-3,TRBJ2-7,17,TGTGCCATCAGTGAGATGAGTAGCGGGGGTGTTACCTACGAGCAGTACTTC,CAISEMSSGGVTYEQYF
once,TRBD1,TRBV9,TRBJ1-1,16,TGTGCCAGCAGCGCCGGACAGGGGGCCTTTGTAGCTGAAGCTTTCTTT,CASSAGQGAFVAEAFF
-,-,TRBV2,TRBJ2-5,15,TGTGCCAGCAGTGCAGAGGCCAGCTCACAAGAGACCCAGTACTTC,CASSAEASSQETQYF
-,TRBD1,TRBV7-8,TRBJ2-6,15,TGTGCCAGCAGCCACAGGGGGCCTGGGGCCAACGTCCTGACTTTC,CASSHRGPGANVLTF
-,TRBD1,TRBV19,TRBJ1-1,14,TGTGCCAGTAGTCTGACAGGGTCGACCACTGAAGCTTTCTTT,CASSLTGSTTEAFF
-,TRBD2,TRBV6-1,TRBJ2-1,16,TGTGCCAGCAGTGAAACTACTAGCGGGGGAACGGTCGAGCAGTTCTTC,CASSETTSGGTVEQFF
-,-,TRBV10-1,TRBJ2-3,15,TGCGCCAGCAGTGTATCCCTGTTGCGAGGAGATACGCAGTATTTT,CASSVSLLRGDTQYF
-,TRBD2,TRBV7-6,TRBJ2-7,16,TGTGCCAGCAGCCAGGCGCCTAGCGGGGGTGTATACGAGCAGTACTTC,CASSQAPSGGVYEQYF
-,TRBD2,TRBV19,TRBJ2-1,16,TGTGCCAGCGAGGGCAACGTGGCGGGGGGAGGCAATGAGCAGTTCTTC,CASEGNVAGGGNEQFF
-,-,TRBV6-5,TRBJ2-5,16,TGTGCCAGCAGTTACTCGAGGGGGGAGGGACGAGAGACCCAGTACTTC,CASSYSRGEGRETQYF
-,TRBD1,TRBV19,TRBJ2-5,15,TGTGCCAGTAGTACCCCCGGGACAGACCAAGAGACCCAGTACTTC,CASSTPGTDQETQYF
-,-,TRBV7-9,TRBJ2-7,15,TGTGCCAGCAGGGGACCGGGACCTAGCTCCTACGAGCAGTACTTC,CASRGPGPSSYEQYF